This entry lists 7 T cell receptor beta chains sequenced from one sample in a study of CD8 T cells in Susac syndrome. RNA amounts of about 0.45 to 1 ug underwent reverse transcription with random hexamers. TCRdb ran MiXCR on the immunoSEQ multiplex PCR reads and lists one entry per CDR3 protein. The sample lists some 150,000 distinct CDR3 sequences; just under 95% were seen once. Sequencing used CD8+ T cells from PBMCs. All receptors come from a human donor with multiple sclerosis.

The CDR3 is CASSLGASGGDNEQFF. Here the CDR3 DNA reads TGTGCCAGCAGTCTCGGAGCTAGCGGGGGGGACAATGAGCAGTTCTTC. This chain connects TRBV27 to TRBJ2-1, with 12 bases fitting TRBD2. V lost 5 bases, J lost 5 bases, and 7 bases stayed unmatched. Germline assignment: CDR1 MNHEY and CDR2 SMNVEV (reference sequence). The CDR3 spans 16 residues.

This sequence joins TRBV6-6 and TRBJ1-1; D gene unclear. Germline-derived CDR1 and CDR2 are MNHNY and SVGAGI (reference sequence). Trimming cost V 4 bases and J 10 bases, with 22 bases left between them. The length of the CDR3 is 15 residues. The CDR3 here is CASSWALTGKEGAFF. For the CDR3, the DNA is TGTGCCAGCAGTTGGGCGTTGACCGGGAAGGAAGGAGCTTTCTTT.

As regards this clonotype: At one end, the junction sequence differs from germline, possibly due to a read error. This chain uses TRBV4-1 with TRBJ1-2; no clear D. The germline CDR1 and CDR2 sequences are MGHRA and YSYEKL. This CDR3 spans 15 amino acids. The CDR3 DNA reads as TGCGCCAGCAGCAAAGACCCCCACTCGGACTATGGCTACACCTTC. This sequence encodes CASSKDPHSDYGYTF.

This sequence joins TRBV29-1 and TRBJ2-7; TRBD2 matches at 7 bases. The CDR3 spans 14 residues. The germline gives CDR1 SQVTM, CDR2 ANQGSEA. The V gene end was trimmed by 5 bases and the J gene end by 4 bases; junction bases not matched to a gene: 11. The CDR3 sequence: CSVLGWRGLYEQYF. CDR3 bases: TGCAGCGTTTTGGGGTGGCGGGGACTATACGAGCAGTACTTC.

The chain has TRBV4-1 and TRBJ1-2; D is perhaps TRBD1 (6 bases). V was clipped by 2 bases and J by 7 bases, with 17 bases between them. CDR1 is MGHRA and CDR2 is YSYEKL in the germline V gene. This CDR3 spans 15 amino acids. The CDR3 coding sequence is TGCGCCAGCAGCCAACAACGACAGGTCCGGGCTGGCTACACCTTC. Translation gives CASSQQRQVRAGYTF.

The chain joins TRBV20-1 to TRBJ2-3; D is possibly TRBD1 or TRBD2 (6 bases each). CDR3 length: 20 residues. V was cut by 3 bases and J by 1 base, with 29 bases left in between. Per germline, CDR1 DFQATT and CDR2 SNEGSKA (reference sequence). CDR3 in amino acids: CSASWGAMAVGAVGTDTQYF. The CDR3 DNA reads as TGCAGTGCTAGCTGGGGGGCGATGGCCGTGGGCGCCGTGGGCACAGATACGCAGTATTTT.

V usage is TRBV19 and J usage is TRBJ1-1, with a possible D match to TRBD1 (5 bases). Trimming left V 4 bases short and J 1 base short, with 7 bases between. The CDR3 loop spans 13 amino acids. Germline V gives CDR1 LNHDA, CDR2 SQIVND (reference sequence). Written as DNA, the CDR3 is TGTGCCAGTAGTAGCAGGGAGAACACTGAAGCTTTCTTT. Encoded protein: CASSSRENTEAFF. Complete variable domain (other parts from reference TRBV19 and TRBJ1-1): DGGITQSPKYLFRKEGQNVTLSCEQNLNHDAMYWYRQDPGQGLRLIYYSQIVNDFQKGDIAEGYSVSREKKESFPLTVTSAQKNPTAFYLCASSSRENTEAFFGQGTRLTVV.